These 2 T cell receptor beta chains originate from one sample sequenced in a study of blood T cell repertoires in COVID-19. Data came from immunoSEQ multiplex PCR; TCRdb stores just in-frame clones and leaves some out. The data show roughly 100,000 clones, with roughly 80% seen just once and 14% held by the top ten. Sample: peripheral blood. The receptors were gathered from an older woman with acute or convalescent COVID-19.

The chain uses TRBV4-2 and TRBJ2-7; TRBD2 aligns across 9 bases. J gave up 2 bases and V 4 bases, and 6 bases lay outside the gene matches. The CDR3 covers 15 residues. From germline, CDR1 is LGHNA and CDR2 YNFKEQ. CDR3 region: CASSPVAGVTYEQYF. CDR3 nucleotides: TGTGCCAGCAGCCCCGTAGCGGGAGTCACCTACGAGCAGTACTTC.

The J gene is TRBJ1-3, the V gene TRBV10-2, with TRBD1 matching 8 bases. The CDR3 sequence is 15 residues long. V was pared by 6 bases and J by 3 bases, with 7 bases of the junction left unmatched. Germline CDR1 and CDR2: WSHSY and SAAADI. The CDR3 DNA follows: TGCGCCAGCAGGGACAGGGTTTATAATGGAAACACCATATATTTT. Translation: CASRDRVYNGNTIYF.